This record covers a single T cell receptor beta chain. CDR1 is SNHLY and CDR2 is FYNNEI in the germline V gene. The CDR3 contains 15 residues. V was pared by 5 bases and J by 8 bases, with 19 bases between. Time point described: persistent/refractory GD, antithyroid drugs over 5 years with positive TRAb. Making the TCR library involved RNA that had been extracted from PBMCs. The data originate from a study of regulatory T cells in long-lasting Graves disease. Assembly of TCR beta libraries relied on iRepertoire HTBI primers together with Arm-PCR of CDR3 regions. TCRdb passed the multiplex PCR reads through MiXCR, listing each CDR3 protein once. The sample consists of 350,000 to 450,000 distinct CDR3 sequences, roughly 25% of them appearing once.

The source of this sequence is a woman between 40 and 50 years old with Graves disease. The rearrangement links TRBV2 to TRBJ2-1; the D call may be TRBD1 or TRBD2 (5 bases each). The source material was peripheral blood mononuclear cells (PBMCs), sampled when the disease was refractory, from a patient treated with antithyroid drugs. As DNA, the CDR3 is TGTGCCAGCAGTTTTAGATTCCGGGACCCCCATGAGCAGTTCTTC. It codes for CASSFRFRDPHEQFF.